This note documents a single T cell receptor (beta chain) sequence. The target of this receptor is not known. One base away there is no much larger clone; base qualities are not given. TCRbeta CDR3 regions were amplified from genomic DNA by means of the immunoSEQ Assay, a bias-controlled multiplex PCR. The original methods were these. Nucleated cell counts per sample were estimated from amplification of reference gene primers within the assay. Sequence reads were collapsed and filtered to measure the absolute abundance of every unique TCRbeta CDR3 rearrangement. For each sample, productive Simpson clonality was calculated by taking the square root of Simpson's diversity index across productive rearrangements. TCRdb re-hosts the immuneACCESS table, in-frame sequences only. Its copies lack some clones; in the studies checked, an unresolved V gene accounts for under half of them, and the cause for the rest is not known. For V, J and clone size, that table is used; D and trimming come from the DNA. Here the sample has about 220,000 clones; around 88% occur a single time. The ten largest account for roughly 14% of the sample.

The sample belongs to a study of blood T cell repertoires in COVID-19 (dated by TCRdb to the early 2020s). Looking at the study overall: Samples from collaborators originated in the United States, Italy and Spain and spanned both the acute and convalescent phases of COVID-19. The material from the prospective study consisted of cDNA or gDNA derived from T cells, B-cell-depleted T cells, or PBMCs. Deeply sampled blood TCRbeta repertoires from subjects exposed to, actively infected with, or recovered from COVID-19 were included in the dataset. The repertoires were released in a freely available public database meant as a resource for research on the immune response to SARS-CoV-2. The samples were drawn from two sources: the first 160 participants of the ongoing ImmuneRACE study, and 950 to 1,500 subjects contributed by 6 global collaborators. Nearly every sample came with metadata listing a de-identified subject ID, COVID-19 status, age in years and sex. Where available, HLA class I and class II types were obtained from metadata supplied by the sample provider rather than from assay-based typing. Results and caveats for the whole study, not just this receptor: Clinical and demographic metadata were provided uncurated, with the amount varying by source and participant.

V loses 0 bases, J loses 7 bases, and the germline ends lie 9 bases apart. For CDR1 and CDR2, the germline V gene (reference sequence) lists LGHDT and YNNKEL. Including the terminal cysteine and phenylalanine, the CDR3 comprises 13 residues. Only CDR3 DNA remains: 39 bases, in frame from the first base. Participants in the prospective study were enrolled through a virtual design, were aged 18 to 89 years, and lived in about 25 United States geographic areas. To assign participants to cohorts, the prospective study relied on clinical history that participants themselves reported in a screening survey and a study questionnaire. Each participant in the prospective study had whole blood, serum and a nasopharyngeal or oropharyngeal swab collected by mobile phlebotomists. Prospective study participants could optionally give additional blood draws and questionnaires over an approximately two-month period. Before DNA extraction, blood samples from the prospective study were shipped at room temperature or frozen.

Input material: PBMCs or T cells enriched from blood (not recorded which). The receptor was derived from a woman aged 50 to 60 with acute COVID-19. The rearrangement joined TRBV3-1 (or the pseudogene TRBV3-2) to TRBJ2-5; no D gene call is confident. This receptor has the CDR3 CASSQDSAGTQYF. The sequenced DNA: TGTGCCAGCAGCCAAGATTCGGCAGGGACCCAGTACTTC.